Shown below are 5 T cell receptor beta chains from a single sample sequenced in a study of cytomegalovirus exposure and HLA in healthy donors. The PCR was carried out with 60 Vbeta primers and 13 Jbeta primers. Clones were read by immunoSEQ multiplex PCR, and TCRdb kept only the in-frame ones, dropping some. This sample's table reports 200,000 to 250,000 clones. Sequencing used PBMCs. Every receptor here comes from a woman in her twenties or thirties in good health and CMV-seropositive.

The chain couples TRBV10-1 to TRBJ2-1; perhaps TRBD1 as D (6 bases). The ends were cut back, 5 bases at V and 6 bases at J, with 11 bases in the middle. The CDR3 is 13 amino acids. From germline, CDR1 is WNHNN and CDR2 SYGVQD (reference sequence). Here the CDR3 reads CASSSGQTNEQFF. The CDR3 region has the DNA TGCGCCAGCAGTTCCGGACAGACCAATGAGCAGTTCTTC.

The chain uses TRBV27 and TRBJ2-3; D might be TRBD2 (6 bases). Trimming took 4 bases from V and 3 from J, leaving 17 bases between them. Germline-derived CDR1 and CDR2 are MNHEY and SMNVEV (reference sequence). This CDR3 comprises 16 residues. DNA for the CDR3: TGTGCCAGCAGTTCGGGACTTGCGGAAGGGACAGATACGCAGTATTTT. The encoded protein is CASSSGLAEGTDTQYF.

CDR3 coding DNA: TGCGCCAGCAGCTTGATACCTAGCGGGGGGGGAAGCTCCTACAATGAGCAGTTCTTC. Amino acids: CASSLIPSGGGSSYNEQFF. J is TRBJ2-1 and V is TRBV5-1, with 12 positions matching TRBD2. Trimming at V came to 1 base and at J to 0 bases, leaving 8 bases not matched to a gene. The CDR3 contains 19 residues. CDR1 is SGHRS, CDR2 YFSETQ, per germline.

DNA for the CDR3: TGCGCCAGCAGTGGGGACAGGGTTGGGGGCACTGAAGCTTTCTTT. This codes for CASSGDRVGGTEAFF. The chain couples TRBV10-1 to TRBJ1-1; 9 bases line up with TRBD1. The germline CDR1 and CDR2 sequences are WNHNN and SYGVQD (reference sequence). This CDR3 comprises 15 residues. Trimming took 4 bases from V and 4 from J; bases not matched to a gene: 7.

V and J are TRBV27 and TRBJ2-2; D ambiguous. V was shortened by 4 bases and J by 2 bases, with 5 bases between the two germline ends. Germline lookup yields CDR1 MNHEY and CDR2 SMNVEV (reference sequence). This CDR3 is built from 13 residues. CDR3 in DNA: TGTGCCAGCAGTTCCTTCAACACCGGGGAGCTGTTTTTT. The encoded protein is CASSSFNTGELFF.